The clone carrying this TCR beta chain came up a few times. Its target is not known. TCRdb fed the 5' RACE reads into MiXCR, producing one record per CDR3 protein. The repertoire has approximately 1.8 million distinct CDR3 sequences, around 33% of them found once; the top ten carry more than 0.25%. The CDR3 consists of 17 residues. V gave up 2 bases and J gave up 4 bases; unmatched junction bases: 13. Germline loops: CDR1 SGHDT, CDR2 YYEEEE. These data belong to a study of identical twins. Healthy Caucasians provided all donations. Study-level results: Abundant beta clonotypes from cord blood had fewer insertions, unlike memory repertoires, which showed none. Twin pairs' shared out-of-frame alpha sequences were enriched in low generation probability.

This chain links TRBV5-6 with TRBJ2-7; 9 positions match TRBD2. The receptor was isolated from a newborn girl in good health. Sequencing was performed on cord blood. The CDR3 DNA follows: TGTGCCAGCAGCTTACGGGCTAGCGGGGCACAGAGATACGAGCAGTACTTC. It yields the protein CASSLRASGAQRYEQYF.